The sequence of this TCR beta chain was determined in a study of cytomegalovirus exposure and HLA in healthy donors. The PCR contained 60 Vbeta and 13 Jbeta primers. The repertoire was sequenced with immunoSEQ multiplex PCR; TCRdb's copy has only in-frame clones and lacks some. The repertoire includes about 140,000 clones, over 65% of them detected once, and under 3% sits in the top ten. V was pared by 5 bases and J by 7 bases, with 0 bases of the junction left unmatched. The germline CDR1 and CDR2 sequences are LNHDA and SQIVND (reference sequence). This CDR3 contains 13 residues. Sequencing was performed on PBMCs. The chain couples TRBV19 to TRBJ1-6; 9 positions match TRBD1. The clonotype was recovered from a female donor in good health and CMV-seronegative. This CDR3 is CASSGTGNSPLHF. DNA of the CDR3: TGTGCCAGTAGTGGGACAGGGAATTCACCCCTCCACTTT.